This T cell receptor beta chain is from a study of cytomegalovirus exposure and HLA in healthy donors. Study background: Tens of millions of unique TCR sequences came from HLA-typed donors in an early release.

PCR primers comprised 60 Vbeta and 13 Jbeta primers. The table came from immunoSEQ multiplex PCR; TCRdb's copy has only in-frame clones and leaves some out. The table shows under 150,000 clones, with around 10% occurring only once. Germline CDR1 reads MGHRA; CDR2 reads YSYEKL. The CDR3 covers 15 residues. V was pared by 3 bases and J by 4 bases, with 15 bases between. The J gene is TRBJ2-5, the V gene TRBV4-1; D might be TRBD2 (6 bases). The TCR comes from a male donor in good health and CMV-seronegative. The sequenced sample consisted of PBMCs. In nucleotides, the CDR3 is TGCGCCAGCAGCCACCTTTCGGCCGGGGGAGAGACCCAGTACTTC. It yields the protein CASSHLSAGGETQYF.